This passage covers 18 T cell receptor beta chains from one sample sequenced in a study of prognosis after radiotherapy for stage I lung cancer. Genomic DNA was subjected to two-round multiplex PCR for amplification of TCR beta CDR3. It was primers specific to each TRBV and TRBJ gene that first-round PCR used. TCRdb ran MiXCR on the multiplex PCR reads and lists one entry per CDR3 protein. The sample records roughly 24,000 distinct CDR3 sequences, roughly 40% being singletons. Specimen: PBMCs, collected before or after stereotactic body radiation therapy (not recorded which). These receptors came from a donor over 45 with non-small cell lung cancer.

Regarding this clonotype: A single base is all that separates this from a far larger clone, so a read error is likely. V is TRBV6-5 and J is TRBJ2-1; D possibly corresponds to TRBD1 (6 bases). CDR1 is MNHEY and CDR2 is SVGAGI in the germline V gene. V was clipped by 0 bases and J by 9 bases, with 15 bases between them. The CDR3 contains 15 residues. CDR3 sequence reads: CASSYSLALGGEQFF. The CDR3, as DNA: TGTGCCAGCAGTTACTCTTTGGCCTTAGGGGGTGAGCAGTTCTTC.

This clonotype was seen ten or more times. The CDR3 protein is CSARRGRKNTEAFF. Written as DNA, the CDR3 is TGCAGTGCCCGGAGGGGACGGAAGAACACTGAAGCTTTCTTT. The rearrangement uses TRBV20-1 and TRBJ1-1; maybe TRBD1 (5 bases). Trimming took off 6 bases at V and 1 base at J, with 15 bases between the two ends. The germline V gene has CDR1 DFQATT and CDR2 SNEGSKA (reference sequence). The CDR3 is 14 residues long.

In this sample, this clonotype turned up a few times. V is TRBV6-1 and J is TRBJ2-7; TRBD2 matches at 9 bases. The CDR3 is 14 amino acids. Germline-derived CDR1 and CDR2 are MNHNS and SASEGT. After removal of 10 bases from V and 4 bases from J, the junction contained 11 bases not matched to a gene. CDR3 sequence (DNA): TGTGCCATCTCAACTGGACTAGCGAAATACGAGCAGTACTTC. It is translated as CAISTGLAKYEQYF.

This clonotype was seen more than once but under ten times. The genes are TRBV7-9 and TRBJ2-5; TRBD1 matches 11 bases. This CDR3 spans 17 amino acids. Germline CDR1 SEHNR, CDR2 FQNEAQ (reference sequence). J was trimmed by 4 bases and V by 4 bases; bases with no gene match: 11. This CDR3 reads CASSSLGTGGKGETQYF. The CDR3 DNA is TGTGCCAGCAGCTCTCTGGGGACAGGGGGTAAGGGAGAGACCCAGTACTTC.

This clonotype has a count of ten or more. The rearrangement joins TRBV19 to TRBJ1-1; TRBD1 aligns across 7 bases. The CDR3 totals 14 residues. CDR1 is LNHDA, CDR2 SQIVND, per germline (reference sequence). After removal of 4 bases from V and 3 bases from J, the junction contained 5 bases not matched to a gene. Written as DNA, the CDR3 is TGTGCCAGTAGTAAAACAGGGGTCGACACTGAAGCTTTCTTT. Translation gives CASSKTGVDTEAFF.

Remarks on this clonotype: This is likely an artifact of a read error, given a far larger clone one base away. V and J are TRBV6-2 or TRBV6-3 and TRBJ1-4; 7 bases agree with TRBD1. Germline V CDR1 and CDR2: MNHEY, SVGEGT. This CDR3 comprises 13 residues. Losses at the gene ends were 4 bases for V and 8 bases for J; bases not matched to a gene: 4. Here the CDR3 reads CASSSTGDEKLFF. Written as DNA, the CDR3 is TGTGCCAGCAGTTCTACAGGGGACGAAAAACTGTTTTTT.

This clonotype was counted ten times or more. The chain uses TRBV9 and TRBJ2-4; D gene uncertain. V lost 0 bases and J 0 bases, leaving 7 bases between the germline ends. The CDR3 covers 15 residues. Germline lookup yields CDR1 SGDLS and CDR2 YYNGEE. As DNA, the CDR3 is TGTGCCAGCAGCGTAGGGAGTCTAGCCAAAAACATTCAGTACTTC. Amino acids: CASSVGSLAKNIQYF.

About this clonotype itself: It is likely a read error: a sequence one base away is far more abundant. The chain carries TRBV7-8 and TRBJ2-7; 10 nucleotides line up with TRBD2. From germline, CDR1 is SGHVS and CDR2 FQNEAQ. This CDR3 is built from 15 residues. The CDR3 sequence is CSSSLGTSVTYEQYF. The DNA of the CDR3 is TGTTCCAGCAGCTTAGGGACTAGCGTGACCTACGAGCAGTACTTC.

There are many counts of this clonotype. CDR3 sequence (DNA): TGTGCCAGCAGCTCACGGGATACAGAGACCCAGTACTTC. Residues: CASSSRDTETQYF. V and J are TRBV7-9 and TRBJ2-5, with D possibly matching TRBD2 (5 bases). The CDR3 runs to 13 residues. Germline loops: CDR1 SEHNR, CDR2 FQNEAQ (reference sequence). V was cut by 4 bases and J by 4 bases, with 10 bases left in between.

Comment on this clonotype: A read error is likely here: a far larger clone is one base away. This chain joins TRBV6-2 or TRBV6-3 and TRBJ1-1; tentative D call: TRBD1 (5 bases). The CDR3 covers 11 residues. Germline CDR1 is MNHEY and CDR2 is SVGEGT. CDR3 in amino acids: CASSWGTESFF. Written as DNA, the CDR3 is TGTGCCAGCAGCTGGGGCACTGAATCTTTCTTT.

In this sample, this clonotype turned up once. The V call is TRBV6-1, the J call TRBJ2-7, with D perhaps TRBD2 (5 bases). Germline V CDR1 and CDR2: MNHNS, SASEGT. V was shortened by 8 bases and J by 0 bases, with 8 bases between the two germline ends. This CDR3 has 12 amino acids. The CDR3 sequence: CASSGFSYEQYF. In nucleotides, the CDR3 is TGTGCCAGCTCGGGGTTCTCCTACGAGCAGTACTTC.

This clonotype was observed a few times. J is TRBJ2-1 and V is TRBV11-3; the D call may be TRBD1 or TRBD2 (5 bases each). The CDR3 is 17 amino acids. Trimming shortened V by 0 bases and J by 0 bases, and 12 bases separated the two germline ends. In germline, CDR1 is SGHNT, CDR2 YENEEA. In nucleotides, the CDR3 is TGTGCCAGCAGCTTAGATGTTGGGGACGTCTCCTACAATGAGCAGTTCTTC. Translating it yields CASSLDVGDVSYNEQFF.

As regards this clonotype: A single base separates this from a much larger clone, so it may be a read error. The rearrangement uses TRBV18 and TRBJ2-7; D is tentatively TRBD1 or TRBD2 (5 bases each). The CDR3 sequence is 15 residues long. CDR1 and CDR2 from the germline V gene are KGHSH and LQKENI. Written as DNA, the CDR3 is TGTGCCAACTCACGAGATTTAGTCAGGGACGGCGAGCAGTACTTC. It is translated as CANSRDLVRDGEQYF.

The V call is TRBV20-1, the J call TRBJ1-2; D might be TRBD1 (5 bases). CDR1 DFQATT and CDR2 SNEGSKA come from the germline V gene (reference sequence). The CDR3 is made up of 14 amino acids. The V end was cut by 1 base, the J end by 12 bases, with 21 bases between. CDR3 nucleotides: TGCAGTGCTAGAGCTACCTTCCGGGACTCTGGAAACACCTTC. Residues: CSARATFRDSGNTF.

CDR3 region: CSAQGAGRNEQFF. For the CDR3, the DNA is TGCAGTGCTCAGGGGGCAGGGAGAAATGAGCAGTTCTTC. This rearrangement joins TRBV20-1 to TRBJ2-1; 8 nucleotides line up with TRBD1. Trimming at V came to 5 bases and at J to 7 bases, leaving 7 bases not matched to a gene. The CDR3 consists of 13 residues. The V gene's germline CDR1 is DFQATT and CDR2 SNEGSKA (reference sequence).

This clonotype was counted at least ten times. The gene calls are TRBV2 and TRBJ2-2; TRBD1 or TRBD2 may be the D gene (5 bases each). The CDR3 is 16 residues long. Germline V gene lookup returns CDR1 SNHLY and CDR2 FYNNEI. V was trimmed by 6 bases and J by 2 bases, leaving 16 bases between them. CDR3 nucleotides: TGTGCCAGCAGGAAGGTCGCTGGGGACAACACCGGGGAGCTGTTTTTT. Its protein product is CASRKVAGDNTGELFF.

Concerning this clonotype itself: A junction end diverges from the germline sequence, so it may reflect a read error. This CDR3 is CATSEPGGRTSTGELFF. CDR3 DNA sequence: TGCGCCACCAGTGAACCCGGCGGAAGAACGAGCACCGGGGAGCTGTTTTTT. The chain is built from TRBV24-1 and TRBJ2-2; D not certain. The germline V gene has CDR1 KGHDR and CDR2 SFDVKD. The CDR3 runs 17 residues.

The chain combines TRBV6-2 or TRBV6-3 with TRBJ1-2; D remains unclear. Germline V gene sequence: CDR1 MNHEY, CDR2 SVGEGT. Between the trimmed V and J ends, which lost 5 bases and 6 bases, there was a span of 16 bases. The CDR3 is 14 amino acids. CDR3 sequence: CASSESVFYDGYTF. The CDR3 DNA reads as TGTGCCAGCAGTGAATCTGTGTTCTACGATGGCTACACCTTC.